The 13 T cell receptor beta chains presented below share a single source sample, sequenced in a study of cytotoxic CD8 clonotypes in ibrutinib-treated CLL. Here immunoSEQ multiplex PCR was the method, and the copy in TCRdb shows in-frame clones only, minus some. Among 150,000 or so clones listed, under 85% were seen once. The sample in question was PBMCs, obtained after 24 months of ibrutinib treatment. The receptors come from a human donor with chronic lymphocytic leukemia.

The chain uses TRBV7-8 and TRBJ1-1; D remains unclear. The CDR3 extends over 14 amino acids. The germline CDR1 and CDR2 sequences are SGHVS and FQNEAQ. V was cut by 2 bases and J by 1 base, with 8 bases left in between. Here the CDR3 DNA reads TGTGCCAGCAGCTTACCCTTAGGGAACACTGAAGCTTTCTTT. This gives the protein CASSLPLGNTEAFF.

The chain couples TRBV28 to TRBJ1-2; 7 bases match TRBD1. The length of the CDR3 is 14 residues. Germline V lookup: CDR1 MDHEN, CDR2 SYDVKM. J was trimmed by 5 bases and V by 5 bases; bases with no gene match: 8. The DNA for the CDR3 is TGTGCCAGCAGTGACAGGGTGGGATGGTATGGCTACACCTTC. Translated, it gives CASSDRVGWYGYTF.

The gene calls are TRBV2 and TRBJ1-5; D unclear. V dropped 2 bases and J dropped 2 bases, with 10 bases sitting between them. This CDR3 contains 15 residues. Germline lookup yields CDR1 SNHLY and CDR2 FYNNEI. CDR3: CASSERFQGNQPQHF. In nucleotides, the CDR3 is TGTGCCAGCAGTGAACGGTTTCAAGGCAATCAGCCCCAGCATTTT.

This clone showed up just once. The chain recombines TRBV27 with TRBJ1-1, with a tentative D call TRBD1 (6 bases). The CDR3 totals 14 residues. The V end lost 6 bases, the J end lost 5 bases, and 16 bases lay between the germline ends. Germline V gene lookup returns CDR1 MNHEY and CDR2 SMNVEV (reference sequence). CDR3 loop: CASSPPGAGTEAFF. The CDR3 nucleotides read TGTGCCAGCAGCCCCCCAGGGGCGGGTACTGAAGCTTTCTTT.

The genes are TRBV28 and TRBJ1-4, with 7 bases that match TRBD1. Germline lookup yields CDR1 MDHEN and CDR2 SYDVKM. The CDR3 is 15 amino acids. V was clipped by 5 bases and J by 1 base; unmatched bases: 4. The DNA for the CDR3 is TGTGCCAGCAGTCCAAACAGGGGAACTAATGAAAAACTGTTTTTT. Its protein is CASSPNRGTNEKLFF.

The J gene is TRBJ2-5, the V gene TRBV15, with TRBD2 as a possible D gene (5 bases). Per the germline V gene, CDR1 is LNHNV and CDR2 is YYDKDF (reference sequence). The CDR3 spans 13 residues. The V end lost 3 bases, the J end lost 2 bases, and 7 bases lay between the germline ends. The CDR3 loop is CATSRGSQETQYF. The CDR3 DNA reads as TGTGCCACCAGCAGGGGGAGTCAAGAGACCCAGTACTTC.

The chain couples TRBV4-2 to TRBJ2-7, with 13 positions matching TRBD2. This CDR3 comprises 15 residues. Germline trimming cut 1 base from V and 4 bases from J; bases unmatched to any gene: 1. Germline CDR1 LGHNA, CDR2 YNFKEQ. The CDR3 sequence: CASSQATSGRYEQYF. In DNA form, the CDR3 reads TGTGCCAGCAGCCAAGCGACTAGCGGGAGGTACGAGCAGTACTTC.

The chain recombines TRBV30 with TRBJ2-7, with 9 bases that match TRBD1. The CDR3 contains 16 residues. J gave up 3 bases and V 1 base, and 10 bases lay outside the gene matches. From germline, CDR1 is GTSNPN and CDR2 SVGIG (reference sequence). DNA for the CDR3: TGTGCCTGGAGTGCTCACAGGGGGCGCGGGAACTACGAGCAGTACTTC. This gives the protein CAWSAHRGRGNYEQYF.

This chain uses TRBV5-1 with TRBJ1-1; D gene ambiguous. There are 16 residues in the CDR3. V was shortened by 4 bases and J by 5 bases, with 21 bases between the two germline ends. The germline gives CDR1 SGHRS, CDR2 YFSETQ. DNA for the CDR3: TGCGCCAGCAGCCAATATCCCACGGGTTTGATGACTGAAGCTTTCTTT. Encoded protein: CASSQYPTGLMTEAFF.

V usage is TRBV15 and J usage is TRBJ1-1, with a tentative D call TRBD1 (5 bases). Trimming removed 0 bases from V and 5 bases from J, with 10 bases in between. This CDR3 contains 14 residues. Germline CDR1 is LNHNV and CDR2 is YYDKDF (reference sequence). This chain's CDR3 is CATSRDQGGTEAFF. DNA for the CDR3: TGTGCCACCAGCAGAGATCAGGGAGGGACTGAAGCTTTCTTT.

This chain connects TRBV7-3 to TRBJ2-1, with TRBD2 matching over 7 bases. With 4 bases clipped from V and 6 bases from J, the junction kept 9 bases outside the gene matches. There are 15 residues in the CDR3. Germline values: CDR1 SGHTA, CDR2 FQGTGA. CDR3 sequence reads: CASSSHRLAVNEQFF. CDR3 nucleotides: TGTGCCAGCAGCTCCCATCGTCTAGCGGTCAATGAGCAGTTCTTC.

This chain connects TRBV18 to TRBJ1-1; D uncertain. The CDR3 has 13 amino acids. Trimming shortened V by 3 bases and J by 5 bases, and 10 bases separated the two germline ends. Germline CDR1 is KGHSH and CDR2 is LQKENI. CDR3: CASSPILVTEAFF. DNA of the CDR3: TGTGCCAGCTCACCGATACTGGTAACTGAAGCTTTCTTT.

This chain joins TRBV5-1 and TRBJ1-1; D is ambiguous. This CDR3 contains 15 residues. Germline loops: CDR1 SGHRS, CDR2 YFSETQ. V lost 4 bases to trimming and J lost 5 bases, with 18 bases between them. The CDR3 region has the DNA TGCGCCAGCAGCCCCGGTGGGAGGCTCAGGACTGAAGCTTTCTTT. Its translation: CASSPGGRLRTEAFF.